This T cell receptor (beta chain) was sequenced during a study of OX40 agonist ivuxolimab in advanced cancers. General study results and limits: Those patients achieving a partial response at 0.1-3.0 mg/kg showed among the lowest clonal expansion. Researchers did not establish what antigens the expanded peripheral T cells target.

For this clone: Its antigen is not identified. Other DNA sequences from this sample encode an identical CDR3 as well.

This table comes from immunoSEQ multiplex PCR, and its TCRdb copy is limited to in-frame clones, with some not included. In the table there are tens of thousands of clones, about four fifths of which are singletons. Systemic immunosuppression or a history of autoimmune disease excluded patients. Samples were taken at baseline and on day 1 of cycles 4 and 7. The starting material was CD4+ or CD8+ T cells sorted from blood, obtained in a trial of the OX40 agonist ivuxolimab. This clonotype was obtained from an adult with an advanced solid tumor such as melanoma, head and neck, liver or kidney cancer.

CDR3 DNA sequence: TGCGCCAGCAGCTTGGCGACAGCCCAAGAGACCCAGTACTTC. It is translated as CASSLATAQETQYF. The chain carries TRBV5-1 and TRBJ2-5; D might be TRBD1 (5 bases). This CDR3 is built from 14 residues. Germline V CDR1 and CDR2: SGHRS, YFSETQ. Trimming took off 0 bases at V and 1 base at J, with 7 bases between the two ends.